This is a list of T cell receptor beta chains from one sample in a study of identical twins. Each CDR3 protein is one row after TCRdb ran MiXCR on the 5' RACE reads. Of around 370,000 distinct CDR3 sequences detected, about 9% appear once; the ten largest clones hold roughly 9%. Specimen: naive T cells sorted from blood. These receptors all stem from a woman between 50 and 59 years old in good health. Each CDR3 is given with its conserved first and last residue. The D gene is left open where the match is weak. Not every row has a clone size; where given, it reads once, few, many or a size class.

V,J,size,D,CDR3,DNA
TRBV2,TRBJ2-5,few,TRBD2,CASKGLAVETQYF,TGTGCCAGCAAGGGACTAGCGGTGGAGACCCAGTACTTC
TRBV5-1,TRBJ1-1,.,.,CASSNSNGRAEAFF,TGCGCCAGCAGTAATTCCAATGGGCGGGCTGAAGCTTTCTTT
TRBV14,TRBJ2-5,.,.,CASSAGMYQETQYF,TGTGCCAGCAGCGCCGGGATGTATCAAGAGACCCAGTACTTC
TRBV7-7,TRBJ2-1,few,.,CASSSRGGEQFF,TGTGCCAGCAGCTCCCGCGGAGGTGAGCAGTTCTTC
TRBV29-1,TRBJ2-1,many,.,CSINRREFF,TGCAGCATAAACAGAAGGGAGTTCTTC
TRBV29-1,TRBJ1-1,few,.,CSAKGTEAFF,TGCAGCGCTAAGGGGACTGAAGCTTTCTTT
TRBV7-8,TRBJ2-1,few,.,CASAGRVNGNEQFF,TGTGCCAGCGCGGGCCGGGTGAACGGGAATGAGCAGTTCTTC
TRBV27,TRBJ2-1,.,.,CASSLSGRLQEQFF,TGTGCCAGCAGTCTTTCGGGGCGACTCCAAGAGCAGTTCTTC
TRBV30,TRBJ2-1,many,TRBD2,CALTPAGLDHEQFF,TGTGCCTTGACCCCAGCGGGATTGGATCATGAGCAGTTCTTC
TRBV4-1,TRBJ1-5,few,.,CASSQDPGQPQHF,TGCGCCAGCAGCCAAGATCCGGGACAGCCCCAGCATTTT
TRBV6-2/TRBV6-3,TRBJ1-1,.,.,CASSFTGGYEAFF,TGTGCCAGCAGTTTCACCGGAGGATATGAAGCTTTCTTT
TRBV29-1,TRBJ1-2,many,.,CSVVEGVGYTF,TGCAGCGTTGTGGAAGGGGTAGGCTACACCTTC
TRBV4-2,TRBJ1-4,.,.,CASSQDTANEKLFF,TGTGCCAGCAGCCAAGACACAGCAAATGAAAAACTGTTTTTT
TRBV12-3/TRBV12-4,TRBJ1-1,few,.,CASTPAGGEAFF,TGTGCCAGCACCCCCGCGGGGGGTGAAGCTTTCTTT
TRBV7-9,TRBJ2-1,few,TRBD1,CASSLAGQPRDEQFF,TGTGCCAGCAGCTTAGCGGGACAGCCACGCGATGAGCAGTTCTTC
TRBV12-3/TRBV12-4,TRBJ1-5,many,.,CASSPVPNQPQHF,TGTGCCAGCAGCCCCGTCCCCAACCAGCCCCAGCATTTT
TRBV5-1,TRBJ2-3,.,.,CASSLGGRVDTDTQYF,TGCGCCAGCAGCTTGGGAGGACGGGTCGACACAGATACGCAGTATTTT
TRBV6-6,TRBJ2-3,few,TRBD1,CASTGPTGKSTDTQYF,TGTGCCAGCACGGGCCCGACAGGGAAGAGCACAGATACGCAGTATTTT
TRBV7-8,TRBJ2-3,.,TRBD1,CASSHTGGTQYF,TGTGCCAGCAGCCACACAGGGGGTACGCAGTATTTT
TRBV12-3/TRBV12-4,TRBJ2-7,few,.,CASSRAAGKLRYEQYF,TGTGCCAGCAGCCGGGCTGCAGGGAAACTCCGCTACGAGCAGTACTTC
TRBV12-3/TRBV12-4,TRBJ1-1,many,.,CASSFFGNTEAFF,TGTGCCAGCAGTTTCTTTGGGAACACTGAAGCTTTCTTT
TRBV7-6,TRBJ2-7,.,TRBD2,CASSLVGTSGTEQYF,TGTGCCAGCAGCTTAGTAGGGACTAGCGGGACCGAGCAGTACTTC
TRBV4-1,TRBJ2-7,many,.,CASSQEGEGFLYEQYF,TGCGCCAGCAGCCAAGAAGGGGAAGGGTTCCTTTACGAGCAGTACTTC
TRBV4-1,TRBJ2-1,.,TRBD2,CASSQGTSGSGNEQFF,TGCGCCAGCAGCCAAGGGACTAGCGGGAGTGGGAATGAGCAGTTCTTC
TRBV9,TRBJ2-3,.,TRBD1,CASSVGTGADTQYF,TGTGCCAGCAGCGTAGGGACAGGGGCAGATACGCAGTATTTT
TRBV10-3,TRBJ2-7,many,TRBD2,CAISESTSGNEQYF,TGTGCCATCAGTGAGTCGACTAGCGGGAACGAGCAGTACTTC
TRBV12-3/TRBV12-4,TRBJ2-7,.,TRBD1,CASSLEGADEQYF,TGTGCCAGCAGTCTCGAGGGGGCGGACGAGCAGTACTTC
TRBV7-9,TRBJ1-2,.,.,CASSLVTGGALGYTF,TGTGCCAGCAGCCTCGTTACCGGAGGGGCCTTAGGCTACACCTTC
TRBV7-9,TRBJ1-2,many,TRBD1,CASSLPGQESYGYTF,TGTGCCAGCAGCTTACCGGGACAGGAGAGCTATGGCTACACCTTC
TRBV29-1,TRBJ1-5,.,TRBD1,CSVDPDRVYSNQPQHF,TGCAGCGTTGACCCGGACAGGGTGTATAGCAATCAGCCCCAGCATTTT
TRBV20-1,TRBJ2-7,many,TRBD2,CSAHNPGTSAYEQYF,TGCAGTGCCCACAATCCCGGGACTAGCGCCTACGAGCAGTACTTC
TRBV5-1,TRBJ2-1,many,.,CASSKAVYNEQFF,TGCGCCAGCAGCAAGGCCGTTTACAATGAGCAGTTCTTC
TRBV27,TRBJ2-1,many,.,CASRSGNYNEQFF,TGTGCCAGCAGAAGCGGAAACTACAATGAGCAGTTCTTC
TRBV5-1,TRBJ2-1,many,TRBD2,CASSLVGGHNEQFF,TGCGCCAGCAGCTTGGTGGGAGGGCACAATGAGCAGTTCTTC
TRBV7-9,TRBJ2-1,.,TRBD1,CASIGTVSYNEQFF,TGTGCCAGCATCGGGACAGTCTCCTACAATGAGCAGTTCTTC
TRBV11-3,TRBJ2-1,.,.,CASSLGPAGEQFF,TGTGCCAGCAGCTTAGGTCCAGCAGGCGAGCAGTTCTTC
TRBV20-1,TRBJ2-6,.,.,CSASAGGRLSGANVLTF,TGCAGTGCTTCCGCAGGCGGACGGCTATCTGGGGCCAACGTCCTGACTTTC
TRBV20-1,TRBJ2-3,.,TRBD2,CSARLAGITDTQYF,TGCAGTGCTAGGCTAGCGGGGATCACAGATACGCAGTATTTT
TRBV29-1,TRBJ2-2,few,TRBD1,CSVSETGPNTGELFF,TGCAGCGTTTCGGAGACAGGGCCGAACACCGGGGAGCTGTTTTTT
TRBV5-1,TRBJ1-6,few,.,CASSSSGRESRNSPLHF,TGCGCCAGCAGCTCTTCGGGCAGGGAAAGCAGAAATTCACCCCTCCACTTT
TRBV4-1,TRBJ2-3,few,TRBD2,CASSHSLGGGLPDTQYF,TGCGCCAGCAGCCATTCCTTGGGGGGAGGGCTTCCAGATACGCAGTATTTT
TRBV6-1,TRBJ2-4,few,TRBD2,CASSPREGELAKNIQYF,TGTGCCAGCAGTCCCAGGGAGGGAGAACTAGCCAAAAACATTCAGTACTTC
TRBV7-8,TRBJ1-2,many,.,CASSLGPDYGYTF,TGTGCCAGCAGCTTGGGGCCAGACTATGGCTACACCTTC
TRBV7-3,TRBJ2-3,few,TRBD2,CASSSPGLGGTDTQYF,TGTGCCAGCAGCTCACCGGGACTAGGGGGCACAGATACGCAGTATTTT
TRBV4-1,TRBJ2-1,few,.,CASSSLRDPRRFF,TGCGCCAGCAGCTCCCTCCGGGACCCACGGAGGTTCTTC